Below are 3 T cell receptor beta chains sequenced from a single sample in a study of cytomegalovirus exposure and HLA in healthy donors. PCR involved 60 Vbeta and 13 Jbeta primers. TCRdb keeps only in-frame clones here, not all; method: immunoSEQ multiplex PCR. Counted here are about 170,000 clones, around four fifths occurring once; the ten biggest clones make up 1.2%. Sequenced material: PBMCs. The receptors shown here come from a boy aged 2 to 10 in good health and CMV-seronegative.

The V and J genes are TRBV4-2 and TRBJ2-1; 10 bases map to TRBD2. Germline CDR1 is LGHNA and CDR2 is YNFKEQ. CDR3 length equals 15 residues. After removal of 8 bases from V and 8 bases from J, the junction contained 12 bases not matched to a gene. The CDR3 DNA reads as TGTGCCAGCGGGGCTTTTCTAGCGGGAGAGGATGAGCAGTTCTTC. This gives the protein CASGAFLAGEDEQFF.

J is TRBJ2-5 and V is TRBV5-1; 7 nucleotides agree with TRBD1. Trimming cost V 4 bases and J 5 bases; bases outside gene matches: 8. The CDR3 has 14 residues. Per the germline V gene, CDR1 is SGHRS and CDR2 is YFSETQ. The CDR3 loop is CASSRNTGVETQYF. The CDR3 DNA follows: TGCGCCAGCAGCCGAAATACAGGGGTGGAGACCCAGTACTTC.

V gene TRBV2 combines with J gene TRBJ2-5; possibly TRBD2 for D (6 bases). V dropped 1 base and J dropped 6 bases, with 15 bases sitting between them. The CDR3 contains 15 residues. Germline V gene data show CDR1 as SNHLY and CDR2 as FYNNEI. DNA for the CDR3: TGTGCCAGCAGTGAAGGGCGGGGCTCCAGACAGACCCAGTACTTC. The encoded protein is CASSEGRGSRQTQYF. Full variable domain (outside the CDR3, taken from reference TRBV2 and TRBJ2-5): EPEVTQTPSHQVTQMGQEVILRCVPISNHLYFYWYRQILGQKVEFLVSFYNNEISEKSEIFDDQFSVERPDGSNFTLKIRSTKLEDSAMYFCASSEGRGSRQTQYFGPGTRLLVL.